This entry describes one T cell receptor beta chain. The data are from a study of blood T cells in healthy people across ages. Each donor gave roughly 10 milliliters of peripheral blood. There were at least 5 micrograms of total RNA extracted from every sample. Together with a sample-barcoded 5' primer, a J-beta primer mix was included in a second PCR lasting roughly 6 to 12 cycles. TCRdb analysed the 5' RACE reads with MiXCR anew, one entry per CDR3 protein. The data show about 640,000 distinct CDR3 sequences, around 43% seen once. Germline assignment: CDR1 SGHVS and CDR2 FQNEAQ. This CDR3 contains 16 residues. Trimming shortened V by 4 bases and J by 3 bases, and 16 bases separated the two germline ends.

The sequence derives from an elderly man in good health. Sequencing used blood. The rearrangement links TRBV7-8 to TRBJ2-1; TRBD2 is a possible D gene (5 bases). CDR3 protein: CASSSPRPGYYNEQFF. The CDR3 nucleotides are TGTGCCAGCAGCTCCCCCCGCCCGGGATACTACAATGAGCAGTTCTTC.